Listed here are 30 T cell receptor beta chains from one sample, sequenced in a study of HIV-infected patients and healthy controls (TCRdb year 2014). Since whole blood was used without any cell fractionation, the repertoire reflected all peripheral T cells in unsorted form. The library came from 5' RACE. Instrument on record: Illumina MiSeq. SuperScript III was used to reverse transcribe 500 ng RNA with primers targeting the alpha and beta constant regions. Separate libraries for the alpha and beta chains were generated through chain-specific third strand synthesis that incorporated multiplexing indices. TCRdb passed the public sequencing reads through fastp at Q25 and MiXCR, retaining productive beta sequences. CDR3 protein sequences are deduplicated, and each keeps its most common genes and DNA. The sample includes about 15,000 distinct CDR3 sequences, with around 6.7% observed a single time. The ten largest account for under 9.5% of the sample.

The sample taken for sequencing was blood. These TCRs come from an adult in good health.

This clonotype occurred many times. The gene calls are TRBV13 and TRBJ2-4; TRBD1 matches at 10 bases. Losses at the gene ends were 5 bases for V and 0 bases for J; bases not matched to a gene: 10. The CDR3 has 18 amino acids. Germline assignment: CDR1 PRHDT and CDR2 FYEKMQ (reference sequence). The CDR3, as DNA: TGTGCCAGCAGCCCCGGGACAGGGGTAAAACTAGCCAAAAACATTCAGTACTTC. This gives the protein CASSPGTGVKLAKNIQYF.

This clonotype was counted ten times or more. This chain joins TRBV20-1 and TRBJ1-1, with 8 bases matching TRBD1. Trimming cost V 0 bases and J 8 bases; bases outside gene matches: 11. Germline CDR1 DFQATT, CDR2 SNEGSKA (reference sequence). This CDR3 comprises 15 residues. CDR3 DNA: TGCAGTGCTAGAGAGCTGGACAGGGAAGTGTCGGAAGCTTTCTTT. Residues: CSARELDREVSEAFF.

The chain carries TRBV10-2 and TRBJ1-5; D unresolved. V was trimmed by 6 bases and J by 0 bases, leaving 15 bases between them. The CDR3 has 16 amino acids. CDR1 WSHSY and CDR2 SAAADI come from the germline V gene. For the CDR3, the DNA is TGCGCCAGCAGCCTCGATCCGCAGTATAGCAATCAGCCCCAGCATTTT. Translated, it gives CASSLDPQYSNQPQHF.

This clonotype was picked up many times. This chain connects TRBV5-5 to TRBJ1-1; D is ambiguous. The germline V and J ends were trimmed by 2 bases and 5 bases, with 10 bases remaining between them. The CDR3 totals 13 residues. In germline, CDR1 is SGHKS, CDR2 YYEKEE (reference sequence). This CDR3 reads CASSFHPDTEAFF. The CDR3 DNA reads TGTGCCAGCAGCTTCCACCCTGATACTGAAGCTTTCTTT.

This clonotype was seen ten or more times. The chain combines TRBV6-2 or TRBV6-3 with TRBJ2-7, with D perhaps TRBD1 or TRBD2 (5 bases each). The germline gives CDR1 MNHEY, CDR2 SVGEGT. The CDR3 runs to 15 residues. The V gene lost 5 bases and the J gene lost 3 bases, with 17 bases spanning the gap. The DNA for the CDR3 is TGTGCCAGCAGTGCATCCGGGACGGGTAACTACGAGCAGTACTTC. Its protein product is CASSASGTGNYEQYF.

This clonotype came up many times. The chain's CDR3 is CATHGGGGYTGELFF. Written as DNA, the CDR3 is TGTGCCACCCACGGCGGAGGAGGCTACACCGGGGAGCTGTTTTTT. The genes are TRBV12-3 or TRBV12-4 and TRBJ2-2; perhaps TRBD2 as D (5 bases). The length of the CDR3 is 15 residues. V was cut by 10 bases and J by 3 bases, with 18 bases left in between.

This clonotype was counted between two and nine times. This chain uses TRBV20-1 with TRBJ1-5; D not certain. The CDR3 spans 12 residues. Trimming shortened V by 4 bases and J by 3 bases, and 7 bases separated the two germline ends. The germline V gene has CDR1 DFQATT and CDR2 SNEGSKA (reference sequence). The CDR3 region has the DNA TGCAGTGCTACTACGGTCAATCAGCCCCAGCATTTT. This encodes CSATTVNQPQHF.

This clonotype has ten or more counts. This chain links TRBV19 with TRBJ2-1; 14 bases fit TRBD2. The junction had 5 bases not matched to a gene; V was cut back by 3 bases and J by 7 bases. Germline V CDR1 and CDR2: LNHDA, SQIVND (reference sequence). CDR3 length: 16 residues. The CDR3 loop reads CASSIGTSGRGNEQFF. The CDR3 coding sequence is TGTGCCAGTAGTATTGGGACTAGCGGGAGAGGAAATGAGCAGTTCTTC.

This clonotype was observed at least ten times. This CDR3 reads CASSRTGGGGYEQYF. CDR3 sequence (DNA): TGTGCCAGCAGCCGAACCGGGGGCGGGGGATACGAGCAGTACTTC. The chain is built from TRBV7-2 and TRBJ2-7, with TRBD2 as a possible D gene (7 bases). Germline CDR1 SGHTA, CDR2 FQGNSA. V lost 5 bases to trimming and J lost 4 bases, with 18 bases between them. This CDR3 contains 15 residues.

The chain links TRBV4-3 to TRBJ2-5, with a tentative D call TRBD1 (5 bases). The CDR3 is 15 amino acids. V was pared by 0 bases and J by 2 bases, with 10 bases between. Germline V gene data show CDR1 as LGHNA and CDR2 as YSLEER. CDR3 bases: TGCGCCAGCAGCCAAGATCAGGGTCTTCAAGAGACCCAGTACTTC. Protein sequence: CASSQDQGLQETQYF.

CDR3 sequence (DNA): TGTGCCACCGCCAATGAAAGACGGCAGACAGATACGCAGTATTTT. Protein: CATANERRQTDTQYF. The chain uses TRBV19 and TRBJ2-3; D uncertain. Trimming shortened V by 10 bases and J by 3 bases, and 20 bases separated the two germline ends. Germline V gene sequence: CDR1 LNHDA, CDR2 SQIVND (reference sequence). CDR3 length: 15 amino acids.

This clonotype was seen at least ten times. Here the CDR3 reads CASSRGLGTESQETQYF. The CDR3 bases are TGTGCCAGCAGCCGCGGGTTAGGAACGGAGAGCCAAGAGACCCAGTACTTC. The gene calls are TRBV14 and TRBJ2-5; D perhaps matches TRBD2 (5 bases). This CDR3 region has 17 residues. V dropped 4 bases and J dropped 1 base, with 19 bases sitting between them. CDR1 SGHDN and CDR2 FVKESK come from the germline V gene.

This clonotype has a count of ten or more. The chain has TRBV7-9 and TRBJ2-5; a weak D match, TRBD1 (7 bases). This CDR3 region has 15 residues. Germline V CDR1 and CDR2: SEHNR, FQNEAQ (reference sequence). The germline V and J ends were trimmed by 2 bases and 2 bases, with 12 bases remaining between them. The CDR3 DNA reads as TGTGCCAGCAGCTTACGCGGGACAGCACAAGAGACCCAGTACTTC. This codes for CASSLRGTAQETQYF.

This clonotype is labeled medium-sized. This chain joins TRBV18 and TRBJ2-3; no clear D gene. Trimming shortened V by 4 bases and J by 2 bases, and 1 base separated the two germline ends. In germline, CDR1 is KGHSH, CDR2 LQKENI. The CDR3 contains 11 residues. DNA for the CDR3: TGTGCCAGCTCACTCACAGATACGCAGTATTTT. It yields the protein CASSLTDTQYF.

This clonotype was picked up many times. The gene calls are TRBV18 and TRBJ2-5; D gene uncertain. Germline CDR1 reads KGHSH; CDR2 reads LQKENI. V was clipped by 0 bases and J by 4 bases, with 6 bases between them. The CDR3 length is 13 residues. The CDR3 sequence is CASSPPSRETQYF. Here the CDR3 DNA reads TGTGCCAGCTCACCACCAAGTAGAGAGACCCAGTACTTC.

By share, this clonotype ranks as medium-sized. The chain combines TRBV29-1 with TRBJ1-1, with 7 bases aligning to TRBD1. The CDR3 has 13 residues. Germline V gene data show CDR1 as SQVTM and CDR2 as ANQGSEA. J gave up 5 bases and V 7 bases, and 10 bases lay outside the gene matches. The CDR3 sequence: CSAQLTGRTEAFF. Here the CDR3 DNA reads TGCAGCGCCCAACTGACAGGGCGAACTGAAGCTTTCTTT. Together with reference TRBV29-1 and TRBJ1-1, the CDR3 gives the full variable domain: SAVISQKPSRDICQRGTSLTIQCQVDSQVTMMFWYRQQPGQSLTLIATANQGSEATYESGFVIDKFPISRPNLTFSTLTVSNMSPEDSSIYLCSAQLTGRTEAFFGQGTRLTVV.

This clonotype was detected ten times or more. The rearrangement joins TRBV7-6 to TRBJ2-1; D possibly uses TRBD1 or TRBD2 (5 bases each). V was shortened by 6 bases and J by 8 bases, with 17 bases between the two germline ends. This CDR3 contains 14 residues. Germline CDR1 SGHVS, CDR2 FNYEAQ. The CDR3 here is CASSPIVGDHEQFF. CDR3 coding DNA: TGTGCCAGCAGTCCGATAGTGGGGGACCATGAGCAGTTCTTC. Drawing the rest from reference TRBV7-6 and TRBJ2-1, the complete variable domain is GAGVSQSPRYKVTKRGQDVALRCDPISGHVSLYWYRQALGQGPEFLTYFNYEAQQDKSGLPNDRFSAERPEGSISTLTIQRTEQRDSAMYRCASSPIVGDHEQFFGPGTRLTVL.

V and J are TRBV19 and TRBJ1-1; D might be TRBD1 (6 bases). The CDR3 consists of 13 residues. Germline CDR1 LNHDA, CDR2 SQIVND (reference sequence). V lost 9 bases and J lost 3, with 14 bases in between. The CDR3 DNA sequence: TGTGCCAGCGCCAGGGGAGGACACACTGAAGCTTTCTTT. The encoded protein is CASARGGHTEAFF.

This clonotype was counted a few times. The chain has TRBV12-3 or TRBV12-4 and TRBJ2-4; 12 bases align to TRBD2. The CDR3 spans 15 residues. J gave up 6 bases and V 5 bases, and 5 bases lay outside the gene matches. The CDR3 spells CASSPRTSGANIQYF. As DNA, the CDR3 is TGTGCCAGCAGTCCTCGGACTAGCGGGGCAAACATTCAGTACTTC.

This clonotype was counted only a few times. V is TRBV29-1 and J is TRBJ2-5; no reliable D call. The CDR3 is 13 amino acids. Germline V CDR1 and CDR2: SQVTM, ANQGSEA. V was trimmed by 4 bases and J by 1 base, leaving 10 bases between them. In DNA form, the CDR3 reads TGCAGCGTTGGAAGAAGGCTCCAAGAGACCCAGTACTTC. Protein product: CSVGRRLQETQYF.

This clonotype came up many times. V and J are TRBV5-4 and TRBJ1-6; no firm D call. The CDR3 extends over 15 amino acids. Trimming left V 3 bases short and J 10 bases short, with 17 bases between. Germline values: CDR1 SGHNT, CDR2 YYREEE (reference sequence). CDR3 protein: CASSWEQSVESPLHF. CDR3 nucleotide sequence: TGTGCCAGCAGCTGGGAACAGTCAGTTGAATCACCCCTCCACTTT.

This clonotype was counted between two and nine times. The chain carries TRBV6-1 and TRBJ2-1; D unclear. This CDR3 has 13 residues. Germline assignment: CDR1 MNHNS and CDR2 SASEGT. Trimming took off 5 bases at V and 9 bases at J, with 14 bases between the two ends. CDR3 coding DNA: TGTGCCAGCAGTTCTGACCGGAGTGGTGAGCAGTTCTTC. Translation gives CASSSDRSGEQFF.

Within the sample, this clonotype is medium-sized. This chain joins TRBV7-2 and TRBJ2-4; D remains unclear. Per the germline V gene, CDR1 is SGHTA and CDR2 is FQGNSA. The germline V and J ends were trimmed by 6 bases and 7 bases, with 13 bases remaining between them. CDR3 length: 13 amino acids. CDR3 protein: CASSKGTPNIQYF. As DNA, the CDR3 is TGTGCCAGCAGTAAGGGTACCCCGAACATTCAGTACTTC.

This clonotype was counted ten times or more. CDR3 nucleotides: TGTGCCAGCAGCAAATATGTGCTGACTAGCGGGAGTTCGGCAGATACGCAGTATTTT. Its translation: CASSKYVLTSGSSADTQYF. The chain uses TRBV21-1 and TRBJ2-3; the listed D gene, TRBD2, was not tested against the DNA. TRBV21-1 is a pseudogene segment. CDR3 size: 19 residues.

The chain uses TRBV7-2 and TRBJ2-7; 10 nucleotides match TRBD1. CDR3 length equals 15 residues. In germline, CDR1 is SGHTA, CDR2 FQGNSA. The V and J ends lost 4 bases and 1 base, in that order; junction bases with no gene match: 4. CDR3 nucleotide sequence: TGTGCCAGCAGCTCACGGACAGGGGGGTCCTACGAGCAGTACTTC. This gives the protein CASSSRTGGSYEQYF.

This clonotype turned up a few times. The chain couples TRBV7-9 to TRBJ2-1; 9 bases map to TRBD1. The CDR3 is 16 residues long. Germline V gene sequence: CDR1 SEHNR, CDR2 FQNEAQ (reference sequence). V shed 5 bases and J 3 bases; nucleotides not matched to a gene: 8. CDR3 protein: CASSLPGTGFYNEQFF. For the CDR3, the DNA is TGTGCCAGCAGCCTACCCGGGACAGGGTTCTACAATGAGCAGTTCTTC.

This clonotype was counted many times. The CDR3 DNA sequence: TGTGCCAGCACAGGGGGACACACGCCCAGCAGGACTGAAGCTTTCTTT. Encoded protein: CASTGGHTPSRTEAFF. This rearrangement joins TRBV18 to TRBJ1-1, with 8 bases matching TRBD1. The length of the CDR3 is 16 residues. V trimming: 8 bases; J trimming: 5 bases; junction bases outside the gene matches: 16. CDR1 KGHSH and CDR2 LQKENI come from the germline V gene.

This clonotype was seen at least ten times. The chain links TRBV4-2 to TRBJ2-7; a possible D gene is TRBD1 (5 bases). CDR3 length equals 15 residues. The germline V gene encodes CDR1 LGHNA and CDR2 YNFKEQ. Trimming left V 1 base short and J 0 bases short, with 10 bases between. In DNA, the CDR3 is TGTGCCAGCAGCCAAGTTCGAGACAGCTCCTACGAGCAGTACTTC. Translating gives CASSQVRDSSYEQYF.

This rearrangement joins TRBV7-3 to TRBJ2-1, with D unresolved. The CDR3 loop spans 16 amino acids. CDR1 and CDR2 (germline): SGHTA, FQGTGA. V dropped 0 bases and J dropped 1 base, with 10 bases sitting between them. CDR3 sequence (DNA): TGTGCCAGCAGCTTAACGTCGCTAACATCCTACAATGAGCAGTTCTTC. It yields the protein CASSLTSLTSYNEQFF.

This clonotype was observed at least ten times. CDR3 sequence: CASSPSRQGLGEQYF. The CDR3, as DNA: TGCGCCAGCAGCCCAAGTCGGCAGGGCCTCGGCGAGCAGTACTTC. The chain combines TRBV5-1 with TRBJ2-7; tentative D call: TRBD1 (5 bases). CDR3 length: 15 residues. CDR1 is SGHRS and CDR2 is YFSETQ in the germline V gene. V was trimmed by 4 bases and J by 6 bases, leaving 20 bases between them.